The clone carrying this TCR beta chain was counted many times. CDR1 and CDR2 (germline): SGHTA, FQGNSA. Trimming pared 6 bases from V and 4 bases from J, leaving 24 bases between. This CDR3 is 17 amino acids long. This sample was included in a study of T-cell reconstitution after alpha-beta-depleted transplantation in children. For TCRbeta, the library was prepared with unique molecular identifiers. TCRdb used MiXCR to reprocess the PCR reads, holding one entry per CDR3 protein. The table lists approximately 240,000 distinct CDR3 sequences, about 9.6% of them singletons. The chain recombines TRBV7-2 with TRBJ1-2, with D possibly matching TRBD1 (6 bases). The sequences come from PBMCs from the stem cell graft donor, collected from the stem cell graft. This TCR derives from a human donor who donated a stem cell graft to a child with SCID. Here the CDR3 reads CASSFRARGGSGYGYTF. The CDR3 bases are TGTGCCAGCAGTTTTCGCGCGAGGGGGGGCTCGGGCTATGGCTACACCTTC.